The rows below give T cell receptor beta chains drawn from one sample of a study of CD8 T cells in ankylosing spondylitis. TCRdb reprocessed the 5' RACE reads with MiXCR, giving one entry per CDR3 protein. The sample has fewer than 150,000 distinct CDR3 sequences, about 7% seen once. The sequenced sample was blood, either unsorted or a sorted T cell fraction (not recorded which). All receptors derive from a female donor with ankylosing spondylitis or in good health (not recorded which). Each CDR3 is given with its conserved first and last residue. The D gene is left open where the match is weak. Some rows mark clone size as missing; the rest say once, few, many or name a class of expanded clone.

many	TRBV19	NA	TRBJ1-1	TGTGCCAGTAGTCGGGGTTCTGAAGCTTTCTTT	CASSRGSEAFF
once	TRBV12-3/TRBV12-4	NA	TRBJ2-5	TGTGCCAGCAGTTTTGGGGAAGCGGAGACCCAGTACTTC	CASSFGEAETQYF
many	TRBV20-1	NA	TRBJ1-1	TGCAGTGCTAGAGCGGGGCCGAACACTGAAGCTTTCTTT	CSARAGPNTEAFF
many	TRBV4-1	NA	TRBJ2-7	TGCGCCAGCAGCCAAGAGTATACGGACGAGCAGTACTTC	CASSQEYTDEQYF
many	TRBV4-1	NA	TRBJ1-2	TGCGCCAGCAGCCAAGAACGGACGGTGCCTACCGATGGCTACACCTTC	CASSQERTVPTDGYTF
many	TRBV5-1	TRBD2	TRBJ2-3	TGCGCCAGCCACAAGCGGGAACTAGCGGGGGGGCCGGGCACAGATACGCAGTATTTT	CASHKRELAGGPGTDTQYF
NA	TRBV6-1	NA	TRBJ1-6	TGTGCCAGCACCCTCAAACCGGGAAATAATTCACCCCTCCACTTT	CASTLKPGNNSPLHF
many	TRBV5-6	NA	TRBJ1-1	TGTGCCAGCAGCTCCCTCACACCTAACACTGAAGCTTTCTTT	CASSSLTPNTEAFF
many	TRBV5-1	NA	TRBJ2-3	TGCGCCAGCAGCTTGAAAGGAACCACAGATACGCAGTATTTT	CASSLKGTTDTQYF
many	TRBV7-8	NA	TRBJ2-3	TGTGCCAGCAGCTTAGAGGGATGGGCGGCTTCCACAGATACGCAGTATTTT	CASSLEGWAASTDTQYF
many	TRBV7-2	TRBD2	TRBJ2-3	TGTGCCAGCAGCCCGGGACTAGCATTGGATACGCAGTATTTT	CASSPGLALDTQYF
many	TRBV4-1	NA	TRBJ2-1	TGCGCCAGCAGCCAAGATGTCGGGACACTTTACAATGAGCAGTTCTTC	CASSQDVGTLYNEQFF
many	TRBV29-1	NA	TRBJ2-7	TGCAGCGTTAAACTGCGTTGGGGCAGATCCTACGAGCAGTACTTC	CSVKLRWGRSYEQYF
many	TRBV10-3	NA	TRBJ2-3	TGTGCCATCTCCGAGGTCCTAAAGCGGACAGATACGCAGTATTTT	CAISEVLKRTDTQYF
many	TRBV7-3	NA	TRBJ1-6	TGTGCCAGCAGCTTAAAACCGCCGGGACCCCTCCACTTT	CASSLKPPGPLHF
many	TRBV20-1	TRBD1	TRBJ1-5	TGCAGTGCTAGAGCGGCAGGGGGCCTCGGAAGCAATCAGCCCCAGCATTTT	CSARAAGGLGSNQPQHF
NA	TRBV12-3/TRBV12-4	TRBD2	TRBJ2-2	TGTGCCAGCGGAGAACAGGGACTAGCGAGAAACACCGGGGAGCTGTTTTTT	CASGEQGLARNTGELFF
NA	TRBV12-3/TRBV12-4	TRBD1	TRBJ1-2	TGTGCCAGCTTTAGGGACAGGGGGTATGGCTACACCTTC	CASFRDRGYGYTF
NA	TRBV7-9	NA	TRBJ2-7	TGTGCCAGCAGCTTACCCCTACAGGCCAAGCAGTACTTC	CASSLPLQAKQYF
many	TRBV5-1	NA	TRBJ2-4	TGCGCCAGCAGCTTAGGGGCAGCCCAAAACATTCAGTACTTC	CASSLGAAQNIQYF
many	TRBV11-2	NA	TRBJ2-2	TGTGCCAGCAGACACGTGAGGGACAATCGGGCCGGGGAGCTGTTTTTT	CASRHVRDNRAGELFF
many	TRBV3-1	TRBD2	TRBJ2-5	TGTGCCAGCAGCCTTACTAGCGAAGAGACCCAGTACTTC	CASSLTSEETQYF
many	TRBV12-3/TRBV12-4	NA	TRBJ2-7	TGTGCCAGCAGACCCACAGGACAGATCTCCTACGAGCAGTACTTC	CASRPTGQISYEQYF
many	TRBV12-3/TRBV12-4	TRBD2	TRBJ2-1	TGTGCTATCCGGACTAGCGGGGGGGAATCCTACAATGAGCAGTTCTTC	CAIRTSGGESYNEQFF
many	TRBV10-3	NA	TRBJ1-1	TGTGCCATCAGTGAGTCTGAGTTGAACACTGAAGCTTTCTTT	CAISESELNTEAFF
many	TRBV20-1	TRBD1	TRBJ1-3	TGCAGTGCGGCAGGGGGATCTGGAAACACCATATATTTT	CSAAGGSGNTIYF
many	TRBV20-1	NA	TRBJ1-6	TGCAGTGCTGCGGACGGGAATTCACCCCTCCACTTT	CSAADGNSPLHF
many	TRBV20-1	NA	TRBJ1-1	TGCAGTGCTAGCGCAGGAAACACTGAAGCTTTCTTT	CSASAGNTEAFF
many	TRBV7-6	TRBD1	TRBJ2-1	TGTGCCAGCAGCTTAGATGTGCCGACAGGGTCCTACAATGAGCAGTTCTTC	CASSLDVPTGSYNEQFF
many	TRBV7-3	NA	TRBJ1-1	TGTGCCAGCAGCCAACAACGGAACACTGAAGCTTTCTTT	CASSQQRNTEAFF
many	TRBV5-5	NA	TRBJ1-1	TGTGCCAGCACCTCATTCGGGGGGGATGAAACTGAAGCTTTCTTT	CASTSFGGDETEAFF
few	TRBV13	NA	TRBJ2-4	TGTGCCAGCAGCCCGGAACGGGGGTCCAAAAACATTCAGTACTTC	CASSPERGSKNIQYF
few	TRBV20-1	NA	TRBJ2-1	TGCAGTGCTAGAGGAGCGGTTTTTTACAATGAGCAGTTCTTC	CSARGAVFYNEQFF
NA	TRBV7-2	NA	TRBJ2-5	TGTGCCAGCAGCCCCTCCTGGGCGGGCGGGGAGACCCAGTACTTC	CASSPSWAGGETQYF
many	TRBV7-6	NA	TRBJ1-2	TGTGCCAGCAGCTTAGTCACACAGGGTTTTTCCGATGGCTACACCTTC	CASSLVTQGFSDGYTF
many	TRBV9	NA	TRBJ2-5	TGTGCCAGCAGCGTAGCAGGGAGTGGGGAGACCCAGTACTTC	CASSVAGSGETQYF
many	TRBV12-3/TRBV12-4	TRBD1	TRBJ1-5	TGTGCCAGCAGAGCGGGACAGTTCAATCAGCCCCAGCATTTT	CASRAGQFNQPQHF
NA	TRBV3-1	NA	TRBJ2-5	TGTGCCAGCAGCCCGGAGGGAGAGACCCAGTACTTC	CASSPEGETQYF
many	TRBV7-2	NA	TRBJ2-1	TGTGCCAGCAGCGACTACAATGAGCAGTTCTTC	CASSDYNEQFF
many	TRBV12-3/TRBV12-4	NA	TRBJ1-2	TGTGCCAGCAGTTTAGGGGTTAATAGCTACACCTTC	CASSLGVNSYTF
many	TRBV6-1	TRBD1	TRBJ1-2	TGTGCCAGCAGTGAGTTTGGGACAGCCCCTTCCTATGGCTACACCTTC	CASSEFGTAPSYGYTF
many	TRBV12-3/TRBV12-4	NA	TRBJ1-2	TGTGCCAGCACCCGGGGGGGTTATGGCTACACCTTC	CASTRGGYGYTF
many	TRBV6-6	NA	TRBJ1-6	TGTGCCAGCAGTATAGCAAATAATTCACCCCTCCACTTT	CASSIANNSPLHF
many	TRBV7-7	TRBD1	TRBJ2-2	TGTGCCACCGGGACAGGGGTGACCGGGGAGCTGTTTTTT	CATGTGVTGELFF
many	TRBV5-1	NA	TRBJ2-5	TGCGCCAGCACCCTTGCGGGGGCGTACCAAGAGACCCAGTACTTC	CASTLAGAYQETQYF